These 29 T cell receptor beta chains were all obtained from the same sample, sequenced in a study of T cells in Graves' hyperthyroidism and ophthalmopathy. TCR beta CDR3 regions were amplified from RNA transcripts. The HTBI set primed first-round TCR CDR3 RT-PCR. One entry per CDR3 protein, called by TCRdb with MiXCR from the multiplex PCR reads. This sample has some 550,000 distinct CDR3 sequences; less than 25% occur once, and the top ten carry 26%. Sequencing used blood. The origin of the receptors is a man aged 18 to 35 with Graves' hyperthyroidism.

This clonotype was observed at least ten times. The chain carries TRBV2 and TRBJ2-7, with D unresolved. Germline V gene data show CDR1 as SNHLY and CDR2 as FYNNEI. The CDR3 runs 15 residues. Trimming stripped 5 bases from V and 4 bases from J, with 18 bases between. CDR3 DNA: TGTGCCAGCAGTCTCGACACCGAAAAGTTGTACGAGCAGTACTTC. It specifies CASSLDTEKLYEQYF.

This clonotype was observed many times. The chain couples TRBV6-5 to TRBJ2-5; the match to TRBD2 covers 8 bases. V trimming: 2 bases; J trimming: 2 bases; junction bases outside the gene matches: 4. Germline CDR1 MNHEY, CDR2 SVGAGI. This CDR3 is built from 15 residues. As DNA, the CDR3 is TGTGCCAGCAGTTACAGCGGGGGATTTCAAGAGACCCAGTACTTC. Protein: CASSYSGGFQETQYF.

This chain uses TRBV6-5 with TRBJ2-2; tentatively, D is TRBD2 (5 bases). The CDR3 extends over 13 amino acids. V lost 4 bases and J 7 bases, leaving 10 bases between the germline ends. The germline V gene has CDR1 MNHEY and CDR2 SVGAGI. The CDR3 here is CASSSASSGELFF. In DNA form, the CDR3 reads TGTGCCAGCAGTTCAGCTAGCAGCGGGGAGCTGTTTTTT.

This clonotype was observed many times. At one end, the junction sequence differs from germline, possibly due to a read error. The chain uses TRBV27 and TRBJ2-7; 8 nucleotides line up with TRBD1. Germline CDR1 MNHEY, CDR2 SMNVEV (reference sequence). The CDR3 has 13 amino acids. The chain's CDR3 is CANSLGQAYEQYF. The CDR3, as DNA: TGTGCCAACAGTTTGGGACAGGCCTACGAGCAGTACTTC.

This clonotype was recorded many times. For the CDR3, the DNA is TGTGCCAGCAGCTCGGAAGCGAACTATGGCTACACCTTC. Its protein is CASSSEANYGYTF. V and J are TRBV11-2 and TRBJ1-2; D is ambiguous. This CDR3 contains 13 residues. V was shortened by 4 bases and J by 2 bases, with 8 bases between the two germline ends. Germline V gene data show CDR1 as SGHAT and CDR2 as FQNNGV.

This chain joins TRBV7-2 and TRBJ2-4, with D possibly matching TRBD2 (6 bases). The CDR3 covers 14 residues. Germline CDR1 SGHTA, CDR2 FQGNSA. The V gene lost 5 bases and the J gene lost 8 bases, with 16 bases spanning the gap. CDR3: CASSLVGWGDIQYF. CDR3 nucleotides: TGTGCCAGCAGCCTAGTGGGCTGGGGGGACATTCAGTACTTC.

This clonotype was seen at least ten times. The chain employs TRBV5-1 and TRBJ1-1, with 7 bases identical to TRBD1. Unmatched junction bases numbered 4, after V lost 0 bases and J lost 2 bases. The V gene's germline CDR1 is SGHRS and CDR2 YFSETQ. This CDR3 has 15 residues. The CDR3 sequence is CASSLGTGRNTEAFF. In DNA, the CDR3 is TGCGCCAGCAGCTTGGGGACAGGTCGAAACACTGAAGCTTTCTTT.

This clonotype was counted many times. This sequence joins TRBV27 and TRBJ2-2; D is unclear. The V end lost 7 bases, the J end lost 4 bases, and 13 bases lay between the germline ends. Germline V gene sequence: CDR1 MNHEY, CDR2 SMNVEV (reference sequence). The CDR3 is 14 residues long. CDR3 residues: CASTVAPATGELFF. In DNA, the CDR3 is TGTGCCAGCACCGTCGCCCCCGCCACCGGGGAGCTGTTTTTT.

This clonotype occurred a few times. The chain uses TRBV6-1 and TRBJ1-1; TRBD1 matches at 7 bases. This CDR3 has 13 residues. Germline CDR1 MNHNS, CDR2 SASEGT. J lost 3 bases, V lost 4 bases, and 2 bases had no gene match. As DNA, the CDR3 is TGTGCCAGCAGTGCGACAGGGCACACTGAAGCTTTCTTT. Its protein is CASSATGHTEAFF.

V and J are TRBV13 and TRBJ1-2; 8 bases fit TRBD1. Germline V gene data show CDR1 as PRHDT and CDR2 as FYEKMQ (reference sequence). The CDR3 runs 16 residues. Losses at the gene ends were 5 bases for V and 4 bases for J; bases not matched to a gene: 12. CDR3 in DNA: TGTGCCAGCAGCAGCAGACAGGGGCCAATCCTCTATGGCTACACCTTC. Amino acid sequence: CASSSRQGPILYGYTF.

This clonotype was counted a few times. CDR3 in amino acids: CASSPPNSFGNTIYF. For the CDR3, the DNA is TGTGCCAGCTCACCACCTAACTCTTTCGGAAACACCATATATTTT. The chain employs TRBV18 and TRBJ1-3; D is unclear. V was pared by 0 bases and J by 4 bases, with 10 bases between. The V gene's germline CDR1 is KGHSH and CDR2 LQKENI. The length of the CDR3 is 15 residues.

This clonotype appeared a single time. The rearrangement links TRBV15 to TRBJ1-2; 7 bases are a match to TRBD1. V shed 3 bases and J 2 bases; nucleotides not matched to a gene: 15. There are 18 residues in the CDR3. The germline V gene has CDR1 LNHNV and CDR2 YYDKDF (reference sequence). The CDR3 DNA sequence: TGTGCCACCAGCAGTGGACAATGGATGGGACAGCTCAACTATGGCTACACCTTC. Its protein product is CATSSGQWMGQLNYGYTF. Using reference TRBV15 and TRBJ1-2 for the parts outside the CDR3, the full variable domain is DAMVIQNPRYQVTQFGKPVTLSCSQTLNHNVMYWYQQKSSQAPKLLFHYYDKDFNNEADTPDNFQSRRPNTSFCFLDIRSPGLGDTAMYLCATSSGQWMGQLNYGYTFGSGTRLTVV.

The sample holds many counts of this clonotype. The chain carries TRBV28 and TRBJ2-7; perhaps TRBD1 as D (6 bases). This CDR3 contains 15 residues. Germline V gene lookup returns CDR1 MDHEN and CDR2 SYDVKM. V shed 0 bases and J shed 6 bases, with 15 bases lying between them. CDR3 loop: CASSLWDSVGREQYF. The CDR3 DNA is TGTGCCAGCAGTTTATGGGACAGCGTAGGCCGCGAGCAGTACTTC.

This clonotype was counted between two and nine times. The chain uses TRBV27 and TRBJ2-2; D gene ambiguous. Trimming removed 4 bases at V and 0 bases at J, with 12 bases between. In germline, CDR1 is MNHEY, CDR2 SMNVEV (reference sequence). CDR3 size: 16 residues. The CDR3 loop is CASSSPRATNTGELFF. Written as DNA, the CDR3 is TGTGCCAGCAGTTCTCCCCGGGCCACGAACACCGGGGAGCTGTTTTTT.

This clonotype appeared many times. The rearrangement uses TRBV12-3 or TRBV12-4 and TRBJ2-7, with D possibly TRBD1 on 6 matching bases. V dropped 5 bases and J dropped 7 bases, with 18 bases sitting between them. CDR3 length: 14 amino acids. The CDR3 spells CASSGGLRVGEQYF. As DNA, the CDR3 is TGTGCCAGCAGTGGGGGCCTGAGGGTTGGGGAGCAGTACTTC.

This clonotype occurred many times. This chain links TRBV27 with TRBJ2-7; either TRBD1 or TRBD2 may fit D (5 bases each). Trimming removed 2 bases at V and 5 bases at J, with 16 bases between. Germline V gene lookup returns CDR1 MNHEY and CDR2 SMNVEV (reference sequence). This CDR3 has 15 residues. CDR3 nucleotides: TGTGCCAGCAGTTTAGGGGGACCGTCAGGCCACGAGCAGTACTTC. Encoded protein: CASSLGGPSGHEQYF.

This clonotype was found many times. This rearrangement joins TRBV6-1 to TRBJ1-5; D perhaps matches TRBD1 (5 bases). The V gene lost 0 bases and the J gene lost 2 bases, with 11 bases spanning the gap. This CDR3 spans 16 amino acids. In germline, CDR1 is MNHNS, CDR2 SASEGT. CDR3 sequence: CASSEADGRGNQPQHF. In nucleotides, the CDR3 is TGTGCCAGCAGTGAAGCGGATGGCAGGGGCAATCAGCCCCAGCATTTT.

This clonotype was detected many times. This chain uses TRBV12-3 or TRBV12-4 with TRBJ2-7; D is uncertain. V lost 6 bases, J lost 5 bases, and 17 bases lay in between. This CDR3 is built from 14 residues. This CDR3 reads CASRPGNPSDEQYF. Here the CDR3 DNA reads TGTGCCAGCAGGCCCGGCAACCCATCGGACGAGCAGTACTTC.

This clonotype was recorded a few times. The chain couples TRBV4-1 to TRBJ2-2, with a weak D call TRBD2 (6 bases). This CDR3 spans 18 amino acids. Trimming cost V 4 bases and J 4 bases, with 22 bases left between them. Germline V gene lookup returns CDR1 MGHRA and CDR2 YSYEKL. The CDR3 region has the DNA TGCGCCAGCAGCCTCAATCCGGGTGGAGGGAAGTTCACCGGGGAGCTGTTTTTT. It encodes CASSLNPGGGKFTGELFF.

V usage is TRBV28 and J usage is TRBJ1-5; possible D gene TRBD1, 5 bases. Germline lookup yields CDR1 MDHEN and CDR2 SYDVKM. V lost 3 bases, J lost 2 bases, and 14 bases lay in between. This CDR3 spans 16 amino acids. The CDR3 here is CASSLSGRPGNQPQHF. The CDR3 nucleotides are TGTGCCAGCAGTTTGTCGGGGCGCCCGGGCAATCAGCCCCAGCATTTT.

This clonotype was seen many times. V usage is TRBV28 and J usage is TRBJ2-4, with a tentative D call TRBD2 (5 bases). Trimming removed 3 bases at V and 1 base at J, with 10 bases between. The germline CDR1 and CDR2 sequences are MDHEN and SYDVKM. The CDR3 totals 15 residues. The CDR3 loop is CASSFFGVAKNIQYF. In DNA form, the CDR3 reads TGTGCCAGCAGTTTTTTCGGGGTGGCCAAAAACATTCAGTACTTC.

The sample holds many counts of this clonotype. The V and J genes are TRBV15 and TRBJ1-2, with D maybe TRBD1 (5 bases). Trimming pared 1 base from V and 6 bases from J, leaving 12 bases between. CDR1 and CDR2 from the germline V gene are LNHNV and YYDKDF (reference sequence). This CDR3 comprises 14 residues. The CDR3: CATSRVVGADGYTF. Written as DNA, the CDR3 is TGTGCCACCAGCAGAGTTGTAGGGGCGGATGGCTACACCTTC.

The CDR3 loop is CASSAISGEAFF. The CDR3 DNA sequence: TGTGCCAGCAGTGCAATAAGCGGTGAAGCTTTCTTT. The chain is built from TRBV12-3 or TRBV12-4 and TRBJ1-1; D uncertain. CDR3 length: 12 amino acids. V was clipped by 5 bases and J by 7 bases, with 11 bases between them.

This clonotype was counted between two and nine times. This could be a read error, since a much larger clone is one nucleotide away. The chain carries TRBV2 and TRBJ1-2; D is perhaps TRBD1 (5 bases). Germline V gene lookup returns CDR1 SNHLY and CDR2 FYNNEI. The germline V and J ends were trimmed by 6 bases and 4 bases, with 24 bases remaining between them. CDR3 length equals 17 residues. The CDR3 DNA follows: TGTGCCAGCAGAGACATCGGGACCCAGCTCCTTAGCTATGGCTACACCTTC. It is translated as CASRDIGTQLLSYGYTF.

This clonotype was detected ten times or more. V gene TRBV28 combines with J gene TRBJ2-4; D gene uncertain. Germline CDR1 is MDHEN and CDR2 is SYDVKM. Trimming stripped 4 bases from V and 1 base from J, with 8 bases between. The CDR3 contains 14 residues. In nucleotides, the CDR3 is TGTGCCAGCAGTTCTAGACGGGCCAAAAACATTCAGTACTTC. Amino acids: CASSSRRAKNIQYF.

This clonotype was seen ten or more times. The genes are TRBV6-1 and TRBJ2-7, with 10 bases fitting TRBD1. J gave up 3 bases and V 5 bases, and 4 bases lay outside the gene matches. The CDR3 consists of 14 residues. Germline CDR1 reads MNHNS; CDR2 reads SASEGT. Here the CDR3 reads CASSLRTGGYEQYF. CDR3 sequence (DNA): TGTGCCAGCAGTCTCCGGACAGGGGGCTACGAGCAGTACTTC.

This clonotype turned up a few times. This rearrangement joins TRBV28 to TRBJ1-2; D remains ambiguous. V was cut by 6 bases and J by 6 bases, with 14 bases left in between. The germline V gene has CDR1 MDHEN and CDR2 SYDVKM. This CDR3 has 13 residues. The CDR3 sequence: CASSRASGHGYTF. The CDR3 nucleotides are TGTGCCAGCAGCCGAGCCTCAGGCCATGGCTACACCTTC.

This clonotype was counted a few times. The gene calls are TRBV11-2 and TRBJ2-7, with 10 bases aligning to TRBD1. Germline V lookup: CDR1 SGHAT, CDR2 FQNNGV. The ends lost 7 bases at V and 6 bases at J; junction bases unmatched: 12. The CDR3 sequence is 15 residues long. The CDR3 loop is CASKQLRDRGVEQYF. The CDR3, as DNA: TGTGCCAGCAAACAACTCCGGGACAGGGGCGTCGAGCAGTACTTC.

This clonotype was found a few times. J is TRBJ1-2 and V is TRBV7-6, with D tentatively TRBD1 (6 bases). CDR1 and CDR2 from the germline V gene are SGHVS and FNYEAQ. V was cut by 7 bases and J by 4 bases, with 22 bases left in between. The CDR3 length is 16 residues. The CDR3 spells CASTPRSGGAGYGYTF. The CDR3 region has the DNA TGTGCCAGCACTCCTAGGTCCGGGGGCGCCGGCTATGGCTACACCTTC.